The 9 T cell receptor beta chains in this list originate from one sample, sequenced in a study of blood T cell repertoires in COVID-19. Assay used: immunoSEQ multiplex PCR; TCRdb lists only in-frame clones, some missing. The table shows about 180,000 clones, with approximately 80% occurring only once. Sequenced: PBMCs or T cells enriched from blood (not recorded which). Receptors were obtained from a man aged 60 to 69 who had been exposed to COVID-19.

The chain uses TRBV5-1 and TRBJ1-2; perhaps TRBD1 as D (5 bases). From germline, CDR1 is SGHRS and CDR2 YFSETQ. This CDR3 is 15 amino acids long. V was cut by 7 bases and J by 7 bases, with 23 bases left in between. CDR3 protein: CASSPLLIQGSGYTF. DNA for the CDR3: TGCGCCAGCTCACCCCTTCTGATCCAGGGTAGTGGCTACACCTTC.

The V gene is TRBV7-3, the J gene TRBJ2-7; D might be TRBD1 (6 bases). CDR3 length: 15 residues. CDR1 SGHTA and CDR2 FQGTGA come from the germline V gene. V dropped 5 bases and J dropped 6 bases, with 20 bases sitting between them. This CDR3 reads CASSHRDKGFREQYF. Written as DNA, the CDR3 is TGTGCCAGCAGCCATAGGGACAAGGGGTTTCGCGAGCAGTACTTC.

The chain links TRBV7-2 to TRBJ2-1; no clear D. CDR3 size: 11 residues. Germline CDR1 and CDR2: SGHTA and FQGNSA. V was shortened by 5 bases and J by 9 bases, with 8 bases between the two germline ends. In DNA form, the CDR3 reads TGTGCCAGCAGCAACAGAACTGAGCAGTTCTTC. Translation: CASSNRTEQFF. Drawing the rest from reference TRBV7-2 and TRBJ2-1, the complete variable domain is GAGVSQSPSNKVTEKGKDVELRCDPISGHTALYWYRQSLGQGLEFLIYFQGNSAPDKSGLPSDRFSAERTGGSVSTLTIQRTQQEDSAVYLCASSNRTEQFFGPGTRLTVL.

The J gene is TRBJ2-5, the V gene TRBV7-9, with TRBD1 as a possible D gene (8 bases). This CDR3 spans 15 amino acids. Germline V gene lookup returns CDR1 SEHNR and CDR2 FQNEAQ (reference sequence). V was clipped by 6 bases and J by 4 bases, with 18 bases between them. The CDR3 bases are TGTGCCAGCAGTCCACAGGGGGGGAGAGGAGAGACCCAGTACTTC. Its protein product is CASSPQGGRGETQYF.

The rearrangement uses TRBV11-3 and TRBJ2-1; 8 bases fit TRBD2. The CDR3 is 16 amino acids. Germline CDR1 reads SGHNT; CDR2 reads YENEEA. V shed 1 base and J 9 bases; nucleotides not matched to a gene: 11. The CDR3 DNA sequence: TGTGCCAGCAGCTTAGCCCCCCCTAGCGGGCTTGGTGAGCAGTTCTTC. It translates to CASSLAPPSGLGEQFF.

This clone was found once. The chain uses TRBV10-3 and TRBJ2-1, with 11 bases lining up with TRBD2. With V trimmed by 2 bases and J by 2 bases, 5 bases remained unmatched. The CDR3 sequence is 17 residues long. CDR1 ENHRY and CDR2 SYGVKD come from the germline V gene. In DNA form, the CDR3 reads TGTGCCATCAGTGAGACTAGCGGGGGAATCGCCTACAATGAGCAGTTCTTC. Its translation: CAISETSGGIAYNEQFF.

The chain carries TRBV2 and TRBJ1-2; maybe TRBD1 (6 bases). Germline V gives CDR1 SNHLY, CDR2 FYNNEI. There are 13 residues in the CDR3. V shed 4 bases and J shed 7 bases, with 13 bases lying between them. CDR3 DNA sequence: TGTGCCAGCAGTGGTGGGGGCGTAGGTGGCTACACCTTC. Amino acid sequence: CASSGGGVGGYTF.

This clone was counted between two and nine times. The chain uses TRBV27 and TRBJ2-1, with 10 nucleotides matching TRBD2. The junction had 15 bases not matched to a gene; V was cut back by 4 bases and J by 15 bases. The germline V gene encodes CDR1 MNHEY and CDR2 SMNVEV (reference sequence). This CDR3 region has 15 residues. CDR3 residues: CASSSLLAGKTRRFF. DNA for the CDR3: TGTGCCAGCAGTTCCTTACTAGCGGGAAAGACTAGGAGGTTCTTC.

This clone was seen ten or more times. The chain couples TRBV12-3 or TRBV12-4 to TRBJ1-2, with D unresolved. The CDR3 spans 11 residues. V lost 8 bases and J lost 1, with 5 bases in between. The DNA for the CDR3 is TGTGCCAGCCCTAGTAACTATGGCTACACCTTC. This gives the protein CASPSNYGYTF.